A selection of T cell receptor beta chains follows, all from one sample in a study of blood T cell repertoires in COVID-19. Profiled with immunoSEQ multiplex PCR; TCRdb holds only in-frame clones, not every one. The top ten hold approximately 17% of the sample, which has approximately 150,000 clones, about 74% seen once. The sequenced sample consisted of peripheral blood. These receptors originate from a man aged 45-60 years with acute or convalescent COVID-19. Each CDR3 is given with its conserved first and last residue. A D gene is named only where the DNA matches it firmly. The size field is filled for only some rows; it gives once, few, many or a size class.

cdr3_nt cdr3_aa v_call d_call clone_size j_call
TGTGCCAGCAGACCGGGAGGTAGCGGGGGGCGGCGAGAGACCCAGTACTTC CASRPGGSGGRRETQYF TRBV3-1/TRBV3-2 TRBD2 . TRBJ2-5
TGTGCCAGCAGCCAAGTCTTGAATTCACCCCTCCACTTT CASSQVLNSPLHF TRBV14 . . TRBJ1-6
TGTGCCAGCAGGGTTGGCGGGACTGCCACAAATACGCAGTATTTT CASRVGGTATNTQYF TRBV28 . . TRBJ2-3
TGCGCCAGCAGCCAAACCCAGAGCAATCAGCCCCAGCATTTT CASSQTQSNQPQHF TRBV4-1 . . TRBJ1-5
TGCGCCAGCAGCTTATCCGGGATTAACTATGGCTACACCTTC CASSLSGINYGYTF TRBV5-1 . . TRBJ1-2
TGTGCCAGCAGCTTTCGGGACACTTATAGCAATCAGCCCCAGCATTTT CASSFRDTYSNQPQHF TRBV5-6 . . TRBJ1-5
TGCGCCAGCAGCCAACCACCGGGGATGGCGCATTATAATGAAAAACTGTTTTTT CASSQPPGMAHYNEKLFF TRBV4-1 . . TRBJ1-4
TGCGCCAGCAGCTTGGAACCGGGACAGGGGACTGAAGCTTTCTTT CASSLEPGQGTEAFF TRBV5-1 TRBD1 . TRBJ1-1
TGTGCCAGCAGCTTTGGAGGGACAGGGGGATACGGGGAGCTGTTTTTT CASSFGGTGGYGELFF TRBV11-2 TRBD1 . TRBJ2-2
TGTGCCAGCAGTGTTGGGACAGGGGGCATAGATACGCAGTATTTT CASSVGTGGIDTQYF TRBV2 TRBD1 . TRBJ2-3
TGTGCCAGCAGCTCGGGGACAGGGCCTAATGAAAAACTGTTTTTT CASSSGTGPNEKLFF TRBV28 TRBD1 many TRBJ1-4
TGTGCCAGCAGTGGCAGGGAATTGGAGCCCCAGCATTTT CASSGRELEPQHF TRBV2 . once TRBJ1-5
TGTGCCAGCAGCTTTAAACTACAGGGTCCTTCCTACAATGAGCAGTTCTTC CASSFKLQGPSYNEQFF TRBV7-2 . . TRBJ2-1
TGTGCCAGCAGCCAACAGGGGGTGGTCTACGAGCAGTACTTC CASSQQGVVYEQYF TRBV3-1/TRBV3-2 TRBD1 once TRBJ2-7
TGTGCCAGTAGCTCTTGGAGCTCCTACAATGAGCAGTTCTTC CASSSWSSYNEQFF TRBV19 . . TRBJ2-1
TGTGCCAGCAGCCAATCGAGCCCAGATACGCAGTATTTT CASSQSSPDTQYF TRBV3-1/TRBV3-2 . . TRBJ2-3